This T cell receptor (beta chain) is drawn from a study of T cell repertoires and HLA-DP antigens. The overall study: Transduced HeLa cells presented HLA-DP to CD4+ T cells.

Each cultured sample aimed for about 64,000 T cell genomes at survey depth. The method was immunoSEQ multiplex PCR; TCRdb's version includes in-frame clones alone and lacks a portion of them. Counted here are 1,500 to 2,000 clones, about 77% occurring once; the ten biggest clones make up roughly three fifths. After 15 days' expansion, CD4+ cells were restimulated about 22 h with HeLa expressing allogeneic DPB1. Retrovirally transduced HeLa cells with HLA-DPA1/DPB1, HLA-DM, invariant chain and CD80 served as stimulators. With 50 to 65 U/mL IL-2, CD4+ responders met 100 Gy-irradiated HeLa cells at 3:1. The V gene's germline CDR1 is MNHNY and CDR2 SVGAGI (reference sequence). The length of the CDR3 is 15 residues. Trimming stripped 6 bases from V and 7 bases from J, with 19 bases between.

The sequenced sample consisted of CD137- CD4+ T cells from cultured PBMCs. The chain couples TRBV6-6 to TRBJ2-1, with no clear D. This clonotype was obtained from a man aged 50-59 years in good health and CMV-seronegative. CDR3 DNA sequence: TGTGCCAGCAGCCAGACCGGAACGCAGAGGAATGAGCAGTTCTTC. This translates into CASSQTGTQRNEQFF.